These 16 T cell receptor beta chains came from one sample sequenced in a study of cytomegalovirus exposure and HLA in healthy donors. The PCR contained 60 Vbeta and 13 Jbeta primers. Clones were sequenced by immunoSEQ multiplex PCR, and TCRdb holds only the in-frame ones, with some missing. Of roughly 200,000 clones listed, around four fifths are singletons. The specimen sequenced was PBMCs. Source of these receptors: a boy aged 2 to 10 in good health and CMV-seronegative.

CDR3 residues: CASSTMGQLWTVYGYTF. In DNA, the CDR3 is TGTGCCAGCAGTACGATGGGACAGCTCTGGACCGTATATGGCTACACCTTC. The chain uses TRBV28 and TRBJ1-2, with 7 positions matching TRBD1. Trimming took 5 bases from V and 5 from J; bases not matched to a gene: 17. Germline CDR1 MDHEN, CDR2 SYDVKM. This CDR3 is built from 17 residues.

This chain joins TRBV9 and TRBJ2-1, with 10 bases identical to TRBD2. CDR3 size: 15 residues. Trimming cost V 3 bases and J 7 bases; bases outside gene matches: 7. Germline CDR1 reads SGDLS; CDR2 reads YYNGEE. CDR3 bases: TGTGCCAGCAGCGATCGAGCGGGGGGGCAGAATGAGCAGTTCTTC. Amino acid sequence: CASSDRAGGQNEQFF.

This sequence joins TRBV27 and TRBJ2-1; tentatively, D is TRBD1 (6 bases). CDR1 is MNHEY, CDR2 SMNVEV, per germline (reference sequence). This CDR3 is built from 14 residues. The V and J ends lost 7 bases and 3 bases respectively, with 13 bases between them. CDR3 DNA sequence: TGTGCCAGCACCGGCGGACAGAGCTACAATGAGCAGTTCTTC. Amino acid sequence: CASTGGQSYNEQFF.

V is TRBV5-6 and J is TRBJ1-2, with D tentatively TRBD1 (6 bases). The CDR3 totals 14 residues. V was clipped by 0 bases and J by 4 bases, with 10 bases between them. Germline V lookup: CDR1 SGHDT, CDR2 YYEEEE. The DNA for the CDR3 is TGTGCCAGCAGCTTGGGGGACACCCTCTATGGCTACACCTTC. It codes for CASSLGDTLYGYTF.

This clone was seen only once. The genes are TRBV9 and TRBJ1-4, with TRBD1 matching over 10 bases. J was trimmed by 7 bases and V by 3 bases; bases with no gene match: 3. Germline V gives CDR1 SGDLS, CDR2 YYNGEE. The CDR3 extends over 14 amino acids. The CDR3 here is CASSATGGGEKLFF. CDR3 DNA: TGTGCCAGCAGCGCGACAGGGGGCGGTGAAAAACTGTTTTTT.

The chain couples TRBV5-8 to TRBJ2-7; 10 bases map to TRBD1. CDR1 is SGHTS, CDR2 YDEGEE, per germline. This CDR3 spans 16 amino acids. The trim removed 2 bases at V and 5 bases at J, leaving 10 bases unmatched. CDR3 nucleotides: TGTGCCAGCAGCTTACCCCGGGACAGGGGTTCTCACGAGCAGTACTTC. It yields the protein CASSLPRDRGSHEQYF.

In DNA, the CDR3 is TGTGCCAGTAGTATCGCAGGGAATGGCTACACCTTC. This sequence encodes CASSIAGNGYTF. The V and J genes are TRBV19 and TRBJ1-2, with D perhaps matching TRBD1 (5 bases). The germline gives CDR1 LNHDA, CDR2 SQIVND (reference sequence). Trimming took off 3 bases at V and 6 bases at J, with 8 bases between the two ends. The CDR3 has 12 amino acids.

The J gene is TRBJ1-5, the V gene TRBV6-1; TRBD1 matches 10 bases. Germline values: CDR1 MNHNS, CDR2 SASEGT. The J segment lost 4 bases and the V segment lost 6 bases, leaving 6 bases of the junction unmatched. The CDR3 contains 15 residues. The CDR3 region has the DNA TGTGCCAGCAGAAGGGACAGGGGTGGTAATCAGCCCCAGCATTTT. Translating gives CASRRDRGGNQPQHF.

The chain has TRBV5-4 and TRBJ2-3; TRBD2 is a possible D gene (6 bases). The CDR3 is 14 residues long. CDR1 is SGHNT and CDR2 is YYREEE in the germline V gene (reference sequence). Trimming took 0 bases from V and 5 from J, leaving 10 bases between them. This CDR3 is CASSLVASVDTQYF. In DNA, the CDR3 is TGTGCCAGCAGCTTGGTCGCTAGCGTAGATACGCAGTATTTT.

The chain carries TRBV10-3 and TRBJ1-4, with 7 nucleotides matching TRBD1. Unmatched junction bases numbered 7, after V lost 4 bases and J lost 5 bases. Germline assignment: CDR1 ENHRY and CDR2 SYGVKD. The CDR3 loop spans 15 amino acids. The CDR3 DNA reads TGTGCCATCAGTGCCGGGACAGATCCCAATGAAAAACTGTTTTTT. Its translation: CAISAGTDPNEKLFF.

The chain carries TRBV5-4 and TRBJ2-1, with TRBD1 as a possible D gene (6 bases). The CDR3 runs 13 residues. CDR1 is SGHNT, CDR2 YYREEE, per germline (reference sequence). V shed 2 bases and J shed 6 bases, with 9 bases lying between them. This chain's CDR3 is CASSLRTANEQFF. CDR3 nucleotide sequence: TGTGCCAGCAGCTTACGGACAGCCAATGAGCAGTTCTTC.

The genes are TRBV10-2 and TRBJ2-4, with 8 bases fitting TRBD2. CDR1 and CDR2 (germline): WSHSY, SAAADI. The CDR3 runs 16 residues. J lost 1 base, V lost 6 bases, and 8 bases had no gene match. CDR3 DNA: TGCGCCAGCAGGACGGTGGCTAGCGGGGCCAAAAACATTCAGTACTTC. This sequence encodes CASRTVASGAKNIQYF.

This clone was seen only a few times. The CDR3 loop reads CASSLASLNTEAFF. In DNA, the CDR3 is TGTGCCAGCAGCCTTGCCAGTTTGAACACTGAAGCTTTCTTT. V and J are TRBV5-4 and TRBJ1-1; no definite D call. The CDR3 has 14 amino acids. Germline V gives CDR1 SGHNT, CDR2 YYREEE (reference sequence). Trimming left V 4 bases short and J 0 bases short, with 10 bases between.

The chain couples TRBV30 to TRBJ2-1, with D possibly being TRBD2 (6 bases). Germline assignment: CDR1 GTSNPN and CDR2 SVGIG (reference sequence). The germline V and J ends were trimmed by 7 bases and 8 bases, with 30 bases remaining between them. CDR3 length: 17 amino acids. CDR3 amino acids: CASREHGGTPTIDEQFF. CDR3 in DNA: TGTGCCTCGAGAGAGCACGGCGGGACGCCAACGATAGATGAGCAGTTCTTC.

This chain joins TRBV6-1 and TRBJ1-2; D gene unclear. V lost 7 bases and J 7 bases, leaving 16 bases between the germline ends. CDR1 is MNHNS and CDR2 is SASEGT in the germline V gene. CDR3 size: 13 residues. This CDR3 reads CASNPPSSRGYTF. CDR3 sequence (DNA): TGTGCCAGCAATCCCCCGTCCTCCCGTGGCTACACCTTC.

As to this clone: A read error may produce the germline difference seen at one junction end. The chain joins TRBV6-1 to TRBJ2-4, with TRBD1 matching 10 bases. The germline V gene has CDR1 MNHNS and CDR2 SASEGT. The CDR3 is made up of 14 amino acids. Here the CDR3 reads CASSGLPGQGTPDF. CDR3 bases: TGTGCCAGCAGTGGCCTACCGGGACAGGGGACCCCGGACTTC.